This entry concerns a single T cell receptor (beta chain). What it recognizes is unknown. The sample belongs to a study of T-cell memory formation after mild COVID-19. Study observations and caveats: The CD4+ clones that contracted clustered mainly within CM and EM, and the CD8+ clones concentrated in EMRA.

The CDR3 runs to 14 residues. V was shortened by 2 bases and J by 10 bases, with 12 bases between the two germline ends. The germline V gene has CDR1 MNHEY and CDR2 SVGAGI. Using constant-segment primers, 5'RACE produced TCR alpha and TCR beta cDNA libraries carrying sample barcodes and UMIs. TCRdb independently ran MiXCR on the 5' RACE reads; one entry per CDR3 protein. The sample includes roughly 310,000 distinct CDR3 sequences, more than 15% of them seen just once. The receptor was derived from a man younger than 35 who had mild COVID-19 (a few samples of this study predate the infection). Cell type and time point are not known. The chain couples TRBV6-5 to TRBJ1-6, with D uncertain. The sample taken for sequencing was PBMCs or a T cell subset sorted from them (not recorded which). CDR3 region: CASSYQVEGSPLHF. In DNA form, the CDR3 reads TGTGCCAGCAGTTACCAGGTTGAGGGATCACCCCTCCACTTT.